The sequence of this T cell receptor beta chain was determined in a study of early T cells in non-severe SARS-CoV-2 infection. On the study more broadly: Chains were not paired, and sequencing was done on bulk RNA from unsorted whole blood.

This clonotype was observed at least ten times. Its specificity is not known. Study-level results: Anti-spike CD8 responses were favored by VDJdb matching, which missed private and CD4 specificities.

The TCR library protocol attached unique molecular identifiers to the individual cDNA molecules. TCRdb independently ran MiXCR on the 5' RACE reads; one entry per CDR3 protein. There are 30,000 to 40,000 distinct CDR3 sequences in the sample; 7.1% occur only once, and about 13% lies in the top ten. The sequence came from an adult who was a healthcare worker with PCR-confirmed SARS-CoV-2 infection or an uninfected control (not recorded which). Here the sequenced sample was whole blood, taken at baseline.

The CDR3 is CASSSQGAVTGELFF. The CDR3 DNA reads TGTGCCAGCAGTTCCCAGGGGGCGGTCACCGGGGAGCTGTTTTTT. The V gene is TRBV12-3 or TRBV12-4, the J gene TRBJ2-2, with 8 bases lining up with TRBD1. This CDR3 contains 15 residues. V lost 4 bases, J lost 4 bases, and 5 bases stayed unmatched.